Listed below are T cell receptor beta chains from one sample, sequenced in a study of PD-L1 blockade in urothelial cancer. Data came from immunoSEQ multiplex PCR; TCRdb stores just in-frame clones and leaves some out. The table shows approximately 94,000 clones, with about nine tenths occurring only once. The source was PBMCs, collected around atezolizumab (anti-PD-L1) treatment. These receptors all come from a man aged 60 to 75 with urothelial cancer. Both conserved end residues are part of each CDR3. A D gene is named only where the DNA matches it firmly. The size entry is marked missing in some rows and otherwise reads once, few, many or a size class.

TRBJ2-1	-	TRBV28	TRBD2	CASRASSGSISSYNEQFF	TGTGCCAGCAGGGCCTCTAGCGGGAGTATCTCGTCCTACAATGAGCAGTTCTTC
TRBJ2-1	-	TRBV2	-	CASRVGHISYNEQFF	TGTGCCAGCAGAGTCGGACACATCTCCTACAATGAGCAGTTCTTC
TRBJ2-2	-	TRBV6-6	TRBD2	CASSYGGDPNTGELFF	TGTGCCAGCAGTTACGGGGGGGATCCGAACACCGGGGAGCTGTTTTTT
TRBJ2-5	-	TRBV28	-	CATKGSAGAETQYF	TGTGCCACAAAGGGGTCTGCGGGGGCTGAGACCCAGTACTTC
TRBJ2-5	-	TRBV6-1	TRBD2	CASSEARGGTSGSSETQYF	TGTGCCAGCAGTGAAGCGAGAGGAGGGACTAGCGGGAGTTCAGAGACCCAGTACTTC
TRBJ2-1	-	TRBV7-7	-	CASSLGRYNEQFF	TGTGCTAGCAGCTTAGGCCGGTACAATGAGCAGTTCTTC
TRBJ2-1	-	TRBV4-3	TRBD2	CASSARGSYNEQFF	TGCGCCAGCAGCGCGCGGGGGTCCTACAATGAGCAGTTCTTC
TRBJ1-2	-	TRBV20-1	-	CSARGPVSYTF	TGCAGTGCTAGAGGCCCGGTCAGCTACACCTTC
TRBJ2-5	-	TRBV7-8	TRBD1	CASSEGRDRGPAGETQYF	TGTGCCAGCAGCGAAGGCCGGGACAGGGGTCCAGCGGGGGAGACCCAGTACTTC
TRBJ2-1	-	TRBV27	TRBD1	CASSLGTGTYNEQFF	TGTGCCAGCAGTTTGGGGACAGGTACCTACAATGAGCAGTTCTTC
TRBJ2-5	-	TRBV7-2	TRBD2	CASRLGGASETQYF	TGTGCCAGCAGGCTGGGAGGGGCATCCGAGACCCAGTACTTC
TRBJ2-6	-	TRBV18	TRBD1	CASSHWTGTGANVLTF	TGTGCCAGCTCACACTGGACAGGAACAGGGGCCAACGTCCTGACTTTC
TRBJ2-1	-	TRBV4-3	TRBD2	CASSQPGRGDNEQFF	TGCGCCAGCAGCCAACCCGGGAGGGGAGATAATGAGCAGTTCTTC
TRBJ2-7	-	TRBV7-3	-	CASSLFATGTEQYF	TGTGCCAGCAGCTTATTCGCAACAGGGACCGAGCAGTACTTC
TRBJ1-3	-	TRBV7-3	-	CASSLVQGYGNTIYF	TGTGCCAGCAGCTTGGTACAGGGTTATGGAAACACCATATATTTT
TRBJ2-2	-	TRBV5-1	TRBD1	CASRGRQGDTGELFF	TGCGCCAGCAGAGGGAGACAGGGGGACACCGGGGAGCTGTTTTTT
TRBJ2-1	-	TRBV4-2	TRBD2	CASSQASLAGRNEQFF	TGTGCCAGCAGCCAAGCATCCCTAGCGGGACGGAATGAGCAGTTCTTC
TRBJ2-2	-	TRBV7-3	TRBD2	CASSSSGADTGELFF	TGTGCCAGCAGCAGCAGCGGGGCCGACACCGGGGAGCTGTTTTTT
TRBJ2-7	-	TRBV11-2	TRBD2	CASSARGGSYEQYF	TGTGCCAGCAGTGCCCGCGGGGGCTCCTACGAGCAGTACTTC
TRBJ2-7	once	TRBV18	-	CASSPGGAREQYF	TGTGCCAGCTCACCCGGGGGAGCACGCGAGCAGTACTTC
TRBJ1-1	-	TRBV5-4	TRBD1	CASSLGTGVNTEAFF	TGTGCCAGCAGCTTGGGGACAGGGGTTAACACTGAAGCTTTCTTT
TRBJ2-2	-	TRBV9	-	CASSVAYEKGAGELFF	TGTGCCAGCAGCGTAGCTTACGAGAAGGGGGCCGGGGAGCTGTTTTTT
TRBJ2-7	once	TRBV9	-	CASSVEQGFTYEQYF	TGTGCCAGCAGCGTAGAACAGGGTTTTACCTACGAGCAGTACTTC
TRBJ2-3	-	TRBV6-1	TRBD2	CASRPLAGVGDTQYF	TGTGCCAGCAGACCCCTGGCGGGAGTCGGAGATACGCAGTATTTT
TRBJ2-7	-	TRBV6-1	TRBD1	CASSEAQGVWSYEQYF	TGTGCCAGCAGTGAAGCGCAGGGGGTTTGGTCCTACGAGCAGTACTTC
TRBJ2-5	-	TRBV7-9	TRBD1	CASSLALTGRQETQYF	TGTGCCAGCAGCCTCGCCCTGACAGGGCGCCAAGAGACCCAGTACTTC
TRBJ1-5	-	TRBV14	TRBD1	CASSRADRGDQPQHF	TGTGCCAGCAGCCGAGCTGACAGGGGGGATCAGCCCCAGCATTTT
TRBJ2-1	once	TRBV2	-	CASSRDWGYNEQFF	TGTGCCAGCAGTAGGGACTGGGGCTACAATGAGCAGTTCTTC
TRBJ1-2	-	TRBV6-1	-	CASSSDIYGYTF	TGTGCCAGCAGTTCGGACATCTATGGCTACACCTTC
TRBJ2-5	-	TRBV7-3	-	CASSSLGAGPQETQYF	TGTGCCAGCAGCTCCCTGGGGGCAGGGCCCCAAGAGACCCAGTACTTC
TRBJ1-2	-	TRBV9	-	CASSTHTGDYGYTF	TGTGCCAGCAGCACACATACCGGGGACTATGGCTACACCTTC
TRBJ2-5	-	TRBV5-1	-	CASSLDGQLQETQYF	TGCGCCAGCAGCTTGGACGGACAGTTACAAGAGACCCAGTACTTC
TRBJ1-2	-	TRBV5-1	TRBD1	CASSSSGQGGSNKGYTF	TGCGCCAGCAGCTCCTCAGGACAGGGAGGATCTAATAAGGGCTACACCTTC
TRBJ2-7	-	TRBV5-1	-	CASSLSGTYEQYF	TGCGCCAGCAGCTTATCAGGGACCTACGAGCAGTACTTC
TRBJ2-3	-	TRBV5-1	TRBD2	CASSSPSGRVSTDTQYF	TGCGCCAGCAGCTCCCCTAGCGGGAGGGTGAGCACAGATACGCAGTATTTT
TRBJ2-3	-	TRBV19	-	CASRLAATDTQYF	TGTGCCAGTAGACTAGCAGCCACAGATACGCAGTATTTT
TRBJ1-3	-	TRBV7-6	-	CASSLMLGDSGNTIYF	TGTGCCAGCAGCTTAATGTTGGGAGACTCTGGAAACACCATATATTTT
TRBJ2-2	-	TRBV15	-	CATLEGGRNTGELFF	TGTGCCACCCTTGAGGGGGGGAGGAACACCGGGGAGCTGTTTTTT
TRBJ1-1	-	TRBV15	-	CATSRDDTAGNTEAFF	TGTGCCACCAGCAGAGATGACACAGCCGGGAACACTGAAGCTTTCTTT
TRBJ2-7	-	TRBV15	-	CATSRDVPSVNEQYF	TGTGCCACCAGCAGAGATGTTCCTAGCGTCAACGAGCAGTACTTC
TRBJ2-1	-	TRBV9	TRBD2	CASSVLGLAGAHNEQFF	TGTGCCAGCAGCGTTCTCGGACTAGCGGGGGCCCACAATGAGCAGTTCTTC
TRBJ2-7	-	TRBV28	-	CASSPGGTYEQYF	TGTGCCAGCAGCCCAGGGGGGACCTACGAGCAGTACTTC